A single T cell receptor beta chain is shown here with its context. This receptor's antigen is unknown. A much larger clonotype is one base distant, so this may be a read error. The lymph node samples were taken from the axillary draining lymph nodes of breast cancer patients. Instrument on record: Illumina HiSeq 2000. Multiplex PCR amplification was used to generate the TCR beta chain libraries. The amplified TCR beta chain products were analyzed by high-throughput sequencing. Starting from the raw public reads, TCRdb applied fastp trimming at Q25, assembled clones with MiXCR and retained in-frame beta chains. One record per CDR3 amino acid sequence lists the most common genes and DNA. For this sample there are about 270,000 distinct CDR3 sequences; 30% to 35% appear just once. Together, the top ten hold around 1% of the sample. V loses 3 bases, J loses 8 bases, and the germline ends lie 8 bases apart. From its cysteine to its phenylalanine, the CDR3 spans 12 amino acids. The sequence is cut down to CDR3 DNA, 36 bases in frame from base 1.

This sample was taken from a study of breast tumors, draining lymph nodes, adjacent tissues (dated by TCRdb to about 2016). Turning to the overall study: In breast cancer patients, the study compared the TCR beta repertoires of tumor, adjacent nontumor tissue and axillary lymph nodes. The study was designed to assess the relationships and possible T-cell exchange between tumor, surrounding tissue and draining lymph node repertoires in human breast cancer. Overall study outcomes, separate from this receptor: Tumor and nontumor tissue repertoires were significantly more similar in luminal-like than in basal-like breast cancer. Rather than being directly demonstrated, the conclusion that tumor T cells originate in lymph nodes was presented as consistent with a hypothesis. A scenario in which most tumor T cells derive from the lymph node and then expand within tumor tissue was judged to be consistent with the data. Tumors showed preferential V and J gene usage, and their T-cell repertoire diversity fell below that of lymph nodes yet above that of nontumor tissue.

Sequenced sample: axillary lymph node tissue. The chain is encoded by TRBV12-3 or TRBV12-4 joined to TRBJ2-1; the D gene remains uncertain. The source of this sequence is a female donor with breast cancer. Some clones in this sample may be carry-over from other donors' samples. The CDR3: CASSFAGYEQFF. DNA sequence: TGTGCCAGCAGTTTCGCCGGTTATGAGCAGTTCTTC.